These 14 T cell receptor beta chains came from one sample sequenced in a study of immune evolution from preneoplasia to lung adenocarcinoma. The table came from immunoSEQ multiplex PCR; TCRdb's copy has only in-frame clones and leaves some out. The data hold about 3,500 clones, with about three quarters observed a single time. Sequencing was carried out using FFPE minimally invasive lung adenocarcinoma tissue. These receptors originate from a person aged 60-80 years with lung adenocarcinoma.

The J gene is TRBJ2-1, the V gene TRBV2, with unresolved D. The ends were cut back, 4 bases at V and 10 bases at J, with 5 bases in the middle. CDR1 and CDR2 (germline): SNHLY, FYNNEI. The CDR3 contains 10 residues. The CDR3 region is CASSGTEQFF. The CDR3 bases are TGTGCCAGCAGTGGAACCGAGCAGTTCTTC.

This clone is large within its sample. The CDR3 spells CASSYSRRGGTEAFF. Here the CDR3 DNA reads TGTGCCAGCAGTTACTCCAGACGCGGGGGGACTGAAGCTTTCTTT. The chain has TRBV6-5 and TRBJ1-1; D might be TRBD1 (5 bases). The CDR3 consists of 15 residues. Germline lookup yields CDR1 MNHEY and CDR2 SVGAGI. V dropped 0 bases and J dropped 5 bases, with 13 bases sitting between them.

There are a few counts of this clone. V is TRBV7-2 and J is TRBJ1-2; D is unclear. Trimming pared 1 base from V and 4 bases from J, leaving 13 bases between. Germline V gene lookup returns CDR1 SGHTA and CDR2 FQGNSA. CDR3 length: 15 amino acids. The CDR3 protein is CASSLGLGSTYGYTF. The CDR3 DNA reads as TGTGCCAGCAGCTTAGGATTGGGCAGCACCTATGGCTACACCTTC. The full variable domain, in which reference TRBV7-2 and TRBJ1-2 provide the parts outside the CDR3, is GAGVSQSPSNKVTEKGKDVELRCDPISGHTALYWYRQSLGQGLEFLIYFQGNSAPDKSGLPSDRFSAERTGGSVSTLTIQRTQQEDSAVYLCASSLGLGSTYGYTFGSGTRLTVV.

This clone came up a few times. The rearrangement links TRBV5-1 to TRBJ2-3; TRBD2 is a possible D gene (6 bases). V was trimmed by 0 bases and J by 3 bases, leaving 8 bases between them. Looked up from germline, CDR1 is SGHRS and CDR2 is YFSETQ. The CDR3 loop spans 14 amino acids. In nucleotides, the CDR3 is TGCGCCAGCAGCTTGGCTCGGGGGACAGATACGCAGTATTTT. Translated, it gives CASSLARGTDTQYF.

CDR3 amino acids: CATSRALGLAGGGSTDTQYF. The DNA for the CDR3 is TGTGCCACCAGCAGAGCCTTGGGACTAGCGGGAGGGGGTAGCACAGATACGCAGTATTTT. This chain connects TRBV15 to TRBJ2-3; 16 bases are a match to TRBD2. The germline V gene has CDR1 LNHNV and CDR2 YYDKDF (reference sequence). V was pared by 1 base and J by 0 bases, with 7 bases of the junction left unmatched. CDR3 length equals 20 residues. Full variable domain (remainder filled in from reference TRBV15 and TRBJ2-3): DAMVIQNPRYQVTQFGKPVTLSCSQTLNHNVMYWYQQKSSQAPKLLFHYYDKDFNNEADTPDNFQSRRPNTSFCFLDIRSPGLGDTAMYLCATSRALGLAGGGSTDTQYFGPGTRLTVL.

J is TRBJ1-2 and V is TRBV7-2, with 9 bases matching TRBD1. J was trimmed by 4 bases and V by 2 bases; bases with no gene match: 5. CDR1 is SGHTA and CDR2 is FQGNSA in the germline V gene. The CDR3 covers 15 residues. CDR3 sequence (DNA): TGTGCCAGCAGCTTAACCCCGACAGGGGGCTATGGCTACACCTTC. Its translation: CASSLTPTGGYGYTF.

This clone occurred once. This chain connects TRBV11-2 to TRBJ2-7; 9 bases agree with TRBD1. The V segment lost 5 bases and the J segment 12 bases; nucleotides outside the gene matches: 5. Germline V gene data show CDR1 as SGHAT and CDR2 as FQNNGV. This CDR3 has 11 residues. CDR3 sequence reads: CASSGDRVLYF. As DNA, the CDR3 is TGTGCCAGCAGCGGGGACAGGGTCTTGTACTTC.

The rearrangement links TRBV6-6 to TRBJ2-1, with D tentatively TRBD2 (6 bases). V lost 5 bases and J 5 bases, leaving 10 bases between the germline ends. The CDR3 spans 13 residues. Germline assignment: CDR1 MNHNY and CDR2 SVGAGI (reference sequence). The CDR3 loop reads CASSTGTHNEQFF. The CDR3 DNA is TGTGCCAGCAGTACCGGGACTCACAATGAGCAGTTCTTC.

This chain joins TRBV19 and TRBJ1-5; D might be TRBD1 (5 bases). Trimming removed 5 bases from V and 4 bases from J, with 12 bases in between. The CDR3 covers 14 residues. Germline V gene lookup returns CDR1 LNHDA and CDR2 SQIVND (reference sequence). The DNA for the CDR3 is TGTGCCAGTAGTTCTCGGGGGGGGAATCAGCCCCAGCATTTT. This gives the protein CASSSRGGNQPQHF.

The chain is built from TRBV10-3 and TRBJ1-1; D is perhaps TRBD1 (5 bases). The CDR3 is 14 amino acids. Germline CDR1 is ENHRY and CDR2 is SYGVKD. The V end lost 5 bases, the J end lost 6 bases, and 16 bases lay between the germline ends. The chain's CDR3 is CAISLTGGSSEAFF. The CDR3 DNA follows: TGTGCCATCAGTCTCACGGGGGGTTCTTCTGAAGCTTTCTTT.

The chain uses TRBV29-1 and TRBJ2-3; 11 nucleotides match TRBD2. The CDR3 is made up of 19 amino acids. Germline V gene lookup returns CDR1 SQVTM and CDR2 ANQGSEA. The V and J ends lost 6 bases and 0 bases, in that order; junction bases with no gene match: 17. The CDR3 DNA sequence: TGCAGCGTAGCCACTAGCGGGAGCCTGGCCACGACTAGCACAGATACGCAGTATTTT. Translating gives CSVATSGSLATTSTDTQYF.

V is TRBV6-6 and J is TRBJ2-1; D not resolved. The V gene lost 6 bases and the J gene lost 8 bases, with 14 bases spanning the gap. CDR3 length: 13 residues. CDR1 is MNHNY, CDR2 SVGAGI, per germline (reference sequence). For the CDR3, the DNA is TGTGCCAGCAGAAGACGCGAAGGCGATGAGCAGTTCTTC. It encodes CASRRREGDEQFF.

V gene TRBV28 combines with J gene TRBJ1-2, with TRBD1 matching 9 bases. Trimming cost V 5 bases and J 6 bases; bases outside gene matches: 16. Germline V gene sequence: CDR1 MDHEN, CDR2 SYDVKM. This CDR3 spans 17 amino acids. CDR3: CASSPPHGTGKENGYTF. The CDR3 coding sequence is TGTGCCAGCAGTCCCCCTCACGGGACAGGGAAGGAAAATGGCTACACCTTC.

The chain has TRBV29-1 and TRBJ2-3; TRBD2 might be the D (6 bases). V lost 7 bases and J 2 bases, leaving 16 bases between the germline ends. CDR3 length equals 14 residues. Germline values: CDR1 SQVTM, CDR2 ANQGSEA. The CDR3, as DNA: TGCAGCGATGCGGGGAGTTCAGCCACAGATACGCAGTATTTT. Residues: CSDAGSSATDTQYF.